These 10 T cell receptor beta chains were sequenced from one sample in a study of T-cell reconstitution after alpha-beta-depleted transplantation in children. Unique molecular identifiers were used to barcode this TCRbeta library. TCRdb reanalysed the PCR reads using MiXCR and keeps one entry per CDR3 protein. Here the sample spans over 100,000 distinct CDR3 sequences, around a tenth being singletons. This specimen was PBMCs, taken before TCRalphabeta/CD19-depleted stem cell transplant. The receptors shown here come from a boy aged 2 to 9 with acute lymphoblastic leukemia, due to receive a stem cell transplant.

At least ten counts were recorded for this clonotype. This chain connects TRBV12-3 or TRBV12-4 to TRBJ2-5; D ambiguous. V was trimmed by 0 bases and J by 5 bases, leaving 10 bases between them. This CDR3 comprises 14 residues. The DNA of the CDR3 is TGTGCCAGCAGTTTAGCATCTGGGGTTGAGACCCAGTACTTC. This translates into CASSLASGVETQYF.

The chain is built from TRBV6-1 and TRBJ2-2; TRBD1 or TRBD2 may be the D gene (5 bases each). The CDR3 runs 15 residues. Germline-derived CDR1 and CDR2 are MNHNS and SASEGT. The V end was cut by 4 bases, the J end by 4 bases, with 13 bases between. CDR3 residues: CASSGTGTVTGELFF. DNA of the CDR3: TGTGCCAGCAGTGGGACCGGGACGGTCACCGGGGAGCTGTTTTTT.

The sample holds a few counts of this clonotype. The chain employs TRBV20-1 and TRBJ2-1; TRBD2 matches 9 bases. CDR1 is DFQATT and CDR2 is SNEGSKA in the germline V gene (reference sequence). Trimming cost V 0 bases and J 3 bases; bases outside gene matches: 9. The CDR3 loop spans 17 amino acids. The CDR3 nucleotides are TGCAGTGCTAGAGAAGGGCTAGCGGGGAGCGGCTACAATGAGCAGTTCTTC. Protein sequence: CSAREGLAGSGYNEQFF.

In its sample, this clonotype was seen a few times. The DNA for the CDR3 is TGCAGTGAGGAGGGACAGGGGGGCACAGATACGCAGTATTTT. Translated, it gives CSEEGQGGTDTQYF. The J gene is TRBJ2-3, the V gene TRBV20-1; 11 bases fit TRBD1. In germline, CDR1 is DFQATT, CDR2 SNEGSKA (reference sequence). This CDR3 contains 14 residues. J lost 1 base, V lost 7 bases, and 4 bases had no gene match.

The J gene is TRBJ2-7, the V gene TRBV10-3; tentative D call: TRBD1 (6 bases). Germline CDR1 ENHRY, CDR2 SYGVKD. Trimming stripped 9 bases from V and 1 base from J, with 13 bases between. The CDR3 is 13 residues long. CDR3 coding DNA: TGTGCCATTCGGGACACCGAATCCTACGAGCAGTACTTC. Translated: CAIRDTESYEQYF.

V usage is TRBV7-2 and J usage is TRBJ1-2; the D is unclear. Germline V gene lookup returns CDR1 SGHTA and CDR2 FQGNSA. This CDR3 is 15 amino acids long. Between the trimmed V and J ends, which lost 5 bases and 2 bases, there was a span of 15 bases. CDR3 sequence: CASSTLSAGNYGYTF. CDR3 nucleotide sequence: TGTGCCAGCAGCACTCTTTCAGCGGGAAACTATGGCTACACCTTC.

This clonotype has a handful of counts. V usage is TRBV18 and J usage is TRBJ1-1; 7 nucleotides line up with TRBD1. Germline V gene lookup returns CDR1 KGHSH and CDR2 LQKENI. V lost 1 base to trimming and J lost 0 bases; unmatched junction nucleotides: 5. The CDR3 has 16 residues. The CDR3 sequence is CASSPQLTGMNTEAFF. The CDR3 bases are TGTGCCAGCTCACCACAGCTGACAGGGATGAACACTGAAGCTTTCTTT.

The genes are TRBV7-9 and TRBJ1-4, with 8 bases lining up with TRBD1. The germline CDR1 and CDR2 sequences are SEHNR and FQNEAQ (reference sequence). V trimming: 2 bases; J trimming: 2 bases; junction bases outside the gene matches: 1. This CDR3 is built from 15 residues. The DNA for the CDR3 is TGTGCCAGCAGCTTACAGGGGGCGACTAATGAAAAACTGTTTTTT. Its translation: CASSLQGATNEKLFF.

This clonotype was seen repeatedly, ten times or more. The rearrangement joins TRBV20-1 to TRBJ2-7, with TRBD2 matching 11 bases. The germline gives CDR1 DFQATT, CDR2 SNEGSKA (reference sequence). The J segment lost 5 bases and the V segment lost 5 bases, leaving 5 bases of the junction unmatched. The CDR3 length is 13 residues. CDR3 DNA: TGCAGTGCTTCTAGCGGGAGGAGGAACGAGCAGTACTTC. This codes for CSASSGRRNEQYF.

The chain links TRBV12-3 or TRBV12-4 to TRBJ2-1, with D perhaps TRBD2 (5 bases). V was pared by 3 bases and J by 9 bases, with 12 bases between. The CDR3 is 13 residues long. CDR3 coding DNA: TGTGCCAGCAGTTTCGACTACCTGGGTGAGCAGTTCTTC. It encodes CASSFDYLGEQFF.